The rows below give T cell receptor beta chains drawn from one sample of a study of shared clonotypes between healthy human individuals. TCRdb's table, derived via immunoSEQ multiplex PCR, lists solely in-frame clones and lacks some. The sample has about 1,900,000 clones; approximately 94% are singletons. Sequenced material: naive CD8+ T cells sorted from blood. The receptors were sampled from a man younger than 30 in good health. Both conserved end residues are trimmed from each CDR3. Each record gives: J gene, V gene, CDR3 protein.

>TRBJ1-1|TRBV30
AWSGTVAMNTEAF
>TRBJ1-2|TRBV6-1
ASSEAEFRELYYGYT
>TRBJ2-1|TRBV27
ASSPLGAGGYNEQF
>TRBJ2-7|TRBV9
ASSVYQRSSYEQY
>TRBJ1-4|TRBV7-9
ASSHYGGATNEKLF
>TRBJ2-7|TRBV7-9
ASSLTESSYEQY
>TRBJ2-2|TRBV13
ASSLGSSGGPGELF
>TRBJ2-7|TRBV10-3
AISESVRTGTSHEQY
>TRBJ1-5|TRBV29-1
SVDTGASNQPQH
>TRBJ1-6|TRBV7-6
ASSLAGQEGNSPLH
>TRBJ2-7|TRBV5-1
ASSLAGTTDEQY
>TRBJ2-2|TRBV7-9
ASRPGELF
>TRBJ2-3|TRBV5-1
ASSLPGGLAGVTDTQY
>TRBJ2-5|TRBV11-1
ASSLDASRGAWETQY
>TRBJ2-7|TRBV6-5
ASRGSDTYEQY
>TRBJ2-5|TRBV10-1
ASSESGGTPETQY
>TRBJ2-4|TRBV6-5
ASSYGLAGQNIQY
>TRBJ2-2|TRBV19
ASTLAGGPPGELF
>TRBJ2-3|TRBV19
ASSEWTSGSTDTQY
>TRBJ2-3|TRBV9
ASSVDGGWWGKGTDTQY
>TRBJ2-3|TRBV6-6
ASRTGGEDTQY
>TRBJ2-7|TRBV6-5
ASSLDMGHYEQY
>TRBJ2-5|TRBV30
AWSVGGGPAETQY
>TRBJ2-7|TRBV6-5
ASSYSVAGDEQY
>TRBJ2-3|TRBV4-3
ASSQDSSGRGGDTQY
>TRBJ1-6|TRBV4-1
ASSLGDPTTSYNSPLH
>TRBJ1-2|TRBV28
ASSLLVGGAYGYT
>TRBJ2-5|TRBV27
ASSPISSGGMETQY
>TRBJ2-2|TRBV10-3
AISDPAGQGNTGELF
>TRBJ1-1|TRBV7-2
ASSFGIPAGAF
>TRBJ2-7|TRBV27
ASSPTGISYEQY
>TRBJ2-7|TRBV27
ASSPDYQPFYEQY
>TRBJ2-2|TRBV6-1
ASSEPSGANTGELF
>TRBJ2-7|TRBV5-1
ASSPGDSISYEQY
>TRBJ2-1|TRBV7-9
ASSLGGHNEQF
>TRBJ2-7|TRBV6-5
ASSYSGGYDEQY
>TRBJ2-2|TRBV5-1
ASSLAEGFGELF
>TRBJ2-1|TRBV9
ASSVVAGFMNEQF
>TRBJ2-5|TRBV11-1
ASSLAYSHGVAQY
>TRBJ2-7|TRBV28
ASSPGGVGYEQY
>TRBJ2-5|TRBV29-1
SVGTQYQETQY
>TRBJ2-7|TRBV19
ASSSRQGTYEQY
>TRBJ2-3|TRBV29-1
SVGSGTDTQY
>TRBJ2-1|TRBV10-1
ASSLEGEQF
>TRBJ2-7|TRBV5-1
ASSLVASGGDVTYEQY
>TRBJ2-5|TRBV10-2
ASSLAGPAETQY
>TRBJ2-7|TRBV4-1
ASSQAGVSYEQY
>TRBJ2-7|TRBV9
ASSVEPGDYEQY
>TRBJ2-7|TRBV2
ASSEAGPDGYEQY
>TRBJ2-7|TRBV10-3
AIRGGGLAGAYEQY
>TRBJ2-7|TRBV4-1
ASSQEGQGGYEQY
>TRBJ2-7|TRBV11-2
ASTEDPGLAQIEQY
>TRBJ2-7|TRBV5-4
ASSLEGGPSYEQY
>TRBJ2-1|TRBV13
ASSSRSNEQF
>TRBJ2-7|TRBV11-2
ASSDHRQGSYEQY
>TRBJ2-3|TRBV30
AWSPGTSGGWGDTQY
>TRBJ2-7|TRBV19
ASSTTGLAEQY